This T cell receptor (beta chain) is drawn from a study of shared clonotypes between healthy human individuals. Study as a whole: A donor's plate count was three for CD4 naive and three for CD4 memory; CD8 naive had two and CD8 memory one. Study results and limitations: Non-shared clonotypes were found to have lower generation probabilities than the clonotypes that were shared by all four of the sorted-subset donors.

About this clone: Its specificity is not known.

In the original analysis: ImmunoSEQ gave junction-only sequences without quality scores, so filtering differed. Sequencing used immunoSEQ multiplex PCR; TCRdb keeps in-frame clones, though not all of them. V and J calls and clone size are those listed in that table; D and trimming were worked out from the DNA. Here the sample spans about 1 million clones, around 75% being singletons. This TCR came from a man aged 18 to 35 in good health. The sample taken for sequencing was memory CD4+ T cells sorted from blood. Subset indicated: CD45RA-negative fraction.

The CDR3 sequence: CASSLAGSSYEQYF. The CDR3 coding sequence is TGTGCCAGCAGCTTGGCGGGTTCCTCCTACGAGCAGTACTTC. The chain carries TRBV13 and TRBJ2-7; D is possibly TRBD2 (5 bases). Germline CDR1 reads PRHDT; CDR2 reads FYEKMQ (reference sequence). The CDR3 consists of 14 residues. V shed 3 bases and J shed 0 bases, with 9 bases lying between them.